Each of the 17 T cell receptor beta chains below was sequenced from the same sample in a study of Graves' ophthalmopathy and Graves' hyperthyroidism. RNA transcripts were the source from which TCR beta CDR3 regions were amplified. First-round RT-PCR relied on HTBI primers, and a second-round multiplex PCR came next. TCRdb fed the multiplex PCR reads into MiXCR, producing one record per CDR3 protein. The table lists 740,000 or so distinct CDR3 sequences, 40% of them singletons. Sample: peripheral blood. The receptors shown here come from an adult man with Graves' ophthalmopathy.

This clonotype was seen repeatedly, ten times or more. The rearrangement uses TRBV5-8 and TRBJ1-2; no clear D gene. Germline CDR1 is SGHTS and CDR2 is YDEGEE. V gave up 2 bases and J gave up 2 bases, with 16 bases separating them. The CDR3 is 16 amino acids. CDR3 sequence: CASSFFGLEGNYGYTF. CDR3 in DNA: TGTGCCAGCAGCTTTTTCGGGTTGGAAGGGAACTATGGCTACACCTTC.

The chain carries TRBV20-1 and TRBJ2-5, with TRBD2 matching over 16 bases. The V gene's germline CDR1 is DFQATT and CDR2 SNEGSKA (reference sequence). Trimming removed 3 bases from V and 4 bases from J; junction bases left unmatched: 8. The CDR3 sequence is 17 residues long. CDR3 residues: CSASLGLAGGQRETQYF. The CDR3 DNA is TGCAGTGCTAGTCTGGGACTAGCGGGGGGGCAGCGAGAGACCCAGTACTTC.

This clonotype occurred once. V and J are TRBV29-1 and TRBJ2-3; D is unresolved. The V gene's germline CDR1 is SQVTM and CDR2 ANQGSEA. The ends were cut back, 4 bases at V and 1 base at J, with 9 bases in the middle. The CDR3 has 13 residues. For the CDR3, the DNA is TGCAGCGTTGCGGGTTGGGGCACAGATACGCAGTATTTT. This codes for CSVAGWGTDTQYF.

V and J are TRBV6-5 and TRBJ1-3, with 7 bases fitting TRBD1. CDR1 and CDR2 from the germline V gene are MNHEY and SVGAGI. Losses at the gene ends were 2 bases for V and 7 bases for J; bases not matched to a gene: 2. The CDR3 contains 13 residues. The CDR3 here is CASSYGQDNTIYF. CDR3 bases: TGTGCCAGCAGTTACGGACAGGATAACACCATATATTTT.

This clonotype was recorded a few times. The gene calls are TRBV7-9 and TRBJ2-3; D is ambiguous. CDR1 SEHNR and CDR2 FQNEAQ come from the germline V gene (reference sequence). Trimming stripped 5 bases from V and 3 bases from J, with 15 bases between. CDR3 size: 15 residues. Here the CDR3 DNA reads TGTGCCAGCAGCGCGAATACACTGAGGACAGATACGCAGTATTTT. It translates to CASSANTLRTDTQYF.

Remarks on this clonotype: The junction shows a germline mismatch at one end, possibly a read error. The chain combines TRBV7-2 with TRBJ2-7; 8 bases agree with TRBD1. The CDR3 loop spans 18 amino acids. Germline assignment: CDR1 SGHTA and CDR2 FQGNSA. CDR3 DNA sequence: TGTGCCAACAGCTTAGCCGTTCAGGGGGCCATTGGACTCTACGAGCAGTACTTC. This gives the protein CANSLAVQGAIGLYEQYF.

J is TRBJ2-7 and V is TRBV29-1; the match to TRBD2 covers 14 bases. This CDR3 has 16 amino acids. The V gene's germline CDR1 is SQVTM and CDR2 ANQGSEA. V lost 0 bases to trimming and J lost 2 bases; unmatched junction nucleotides: 3. CDR3 region: CSVEETSGRGAYEQYF. CDR3 DNA: TGCAGCGTTGAAGAGACTAGCGGGAGGGGAGCCTACGAGCAGTACTTC.

This clonotype was found a few times. The chain combines TRBV11-1 with TRBJ1-1; 7 bases match TRBD1. V was clipped by 8 bases and J by 1 base; unmatched bases: 4. The CDR3 totals 13 residues. Per the germline V gene, CDR1 is SGHAT and CDR2 is FQDESV (reference sequence). DNA of the CDR3: TGTGCCAGCCTGGGACAGACGAACACTGAAGCTTTCTTT. Translating gives CASLGQTNTEAFF.

Turning to this clonotype: One end of the junction is discordant with germline, which a read error may explain. The chain combines TRBV29-1 with TRBJ1-2; no definite D call. CDR1 and CDR2 (germline): SQVTM, ANQGSEA. CDR3 length: 11 amino acids. In DNA, the CDR3 is TGTGCCTGGAGTACGCTAGGAGGCTACACCTTC. Amino acid sequence: CAWSTLGGYTF.

V usage is TRBV9 and J usage is TRBJ1-2; 8 nucleotides align to TRBD1. There are 14 residues in the CDR3. V was clipped by 4 bases and J by 8 bases; unmatched bases: 10. The V gene's germline CDR1 is SGDLS and CDR2 YYNGEE. CDR3 loop: CASSLRTGRSGYTF. The CDR3 DNA follows: TGTGCCAGCAGCTTACGGACAGGGAGATCGGGCTACACCTTC.

As regards this clonotype: The junction does not match germline at one end; this may be a read error. The chain joins TRBV10-3 to TRBJ2-2, with a tentative D call TRBD2 (5 bases). CDR1 and CDR2 from the germline V gene are ENHRY and SYGVKD. CDR3 length equals 16 residues. The CDR3 sequence: CASSYAPGFGTGELFF. CDR3 DNA sequence: TGTGCCAGCAGTTACGCCCCGGGGTTCGGGACCGGGGAGCTGTTTTTT.

The sample holds a few counts of this clonotype. The chain links TRBV20-1 to TRBJ2-2; the D gene is possibly TRBD2 (5 bases). V shed 1 base and J shed 9 bases, with 9 bases lying between them. This CDR3 is built from 12 residues. CDR1 is DFQATT and CDR2 is SNEGSKA in the germline V gene (reference sequence). CDR3 nucleotide sequence: TGCAGTGCTAGAGCGGGGATGCGGGAGCTGTTTTTT. Translating gives CSARAGMRELFF.

Concerning this clonotype itself: The junction departs from germline at one end; a sequencing error may be responsible. This chain uses TRBV7-6 with TRBJ2-7, with D perhaps TRBD2 (5 bases). The length of the CDR3 is 14 residues. Germline V gene data show CDR1 as SGHVS and CDR2 as FNYEAQ. This chain's CDR3 is CASSLWTGLYGQYF. The CDR3 nucleotides are TGTGCCAGCAGCCTCTGGACTGGACTCTACGGGCAGTACTTC.

The chain links TRBV3-1 to TRBJ2-7; 11 positions agree with TRBD2. V lost 3 bases and J lost 1; bases outside the gene matches: 5. Per germline, CDR1 LGHDT and CDR2 YNNKEL (reference sequence). CDR3 size: 16 residues. The CDR3 sequence: CASSQTGTSGSYEQYF. The CDR3 DNA is TGTGCCAGCAGCCAGACAGGGACTAGCGGTTCCTACGAGCAGTACTTC.

The rearrangement uses TRBV19 and TRBJ2-5; 9 positions agree with TRBD2. The V gene's germline CDR1 is LNHDA and CDR2 SQIVND (reference sequence). V shed 6 bases, J shed 2 bases, and the junction held 10 bases outside the gene matches. This CDR3 has 16 residues. CDR3 region: CASSPLGAGGQETQYF. In DNA, the CDR3 is TGTGCCAGTAGCCCTTTAGGAGCGGGGGGTCAAGAGACCCAGTACTTC. The full variable domain, completed using reference TRBV19 and TRBJ2-5, is DGGITQSPKYLFRKEGQNVTLSCEQNLNHDAMYWYRQDPGQGLRLIYYSQIVNDFQKGDIAEGYSVSREKKESFPLTVTSAQKNPTAFYLCASSPLGAGGQETQYFGPGTRLLVL.

The chain combines TRBV20-1 with TRBJ1-5; 7 nucleotides match TRBD1. The V and J ends lost 3 bases and 1 base, in that order; junction bases with no gene match: 6. Germline V gene sequence: CDR1 DFQATT, CDR2 SNEGSKA (reference sequence). This CDR3 spans 15 amino acids. The CDR3 nucleotides read TGCAGTGCTAGTAGACAGGGAGGGAGCAATCAGCCCCAGCATTTT. Translation: CSASRQGGSNQPQHF.

This clonotype was seen at least ten times. The CDR3 is CASSYRDGETQYF. CDR3 DNA sequence: TGTGCCAGCAGCTACCGGGACGGAGAGACCCAGTACTTC. The chain employs TRBV6-6 and TRBJ2-5; possibly TRBD1 or TRBD2 for D (5 bases each). V was cut by 6 bases and J by 4 bases, with 12 bases left in between. The CDR3 is 13 residues long. Germline V CDR1 and CDR2: MNHNY, SVGAGI (reference sequence).